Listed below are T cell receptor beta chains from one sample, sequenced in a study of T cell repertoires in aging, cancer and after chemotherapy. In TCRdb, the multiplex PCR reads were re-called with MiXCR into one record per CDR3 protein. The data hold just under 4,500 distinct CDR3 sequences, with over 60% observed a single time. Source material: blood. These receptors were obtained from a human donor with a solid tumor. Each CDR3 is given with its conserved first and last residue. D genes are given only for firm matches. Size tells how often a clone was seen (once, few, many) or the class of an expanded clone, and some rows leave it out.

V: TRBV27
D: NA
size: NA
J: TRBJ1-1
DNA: TGTGCCAGCAGCCGAACCCAGAACACTGAAGCTTTCTTT
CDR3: CASSRTQNTEAFF

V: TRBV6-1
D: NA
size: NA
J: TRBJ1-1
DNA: TGTGCCAGCAGGTCGGGCGGGGTGGCTGAAGCTTTCTTT
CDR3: CASRSGGVAEAFF

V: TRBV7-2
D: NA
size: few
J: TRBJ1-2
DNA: TGTGCCAGCAGCTTAGCACCGCAGGGGTTCGATGGCTACACCTTC
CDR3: CASSLAPQGFDGYTF

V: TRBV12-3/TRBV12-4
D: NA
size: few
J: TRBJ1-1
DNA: TGTGCCAGCAGTTACCGGGACACACGCGCGGACACTGAAGCTTTCTTT
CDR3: CASSYRDTRADTEAFF

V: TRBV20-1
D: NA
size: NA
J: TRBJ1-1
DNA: TGCAGTGCTAGGCAGGGCACTGAAGCTTTCTTT
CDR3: CSARQGTEAFF

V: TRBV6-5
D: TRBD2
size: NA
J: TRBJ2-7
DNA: TGTGCCAGCAGTCCCTACAGCAACGGGGGGTACGAGCAGTACTTC
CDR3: CASSPYSNGGYEQYF

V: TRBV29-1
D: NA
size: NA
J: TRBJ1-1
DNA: TGCAGCGTACTACTCCAGGGGCGGATTACTGAAGCTTTCTTT
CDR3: CSVLLQGRITEAFF

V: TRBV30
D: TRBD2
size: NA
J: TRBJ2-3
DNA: TGTGCCTGGTACGACCTGGGCGGCGGGGGGCTGCCAGATACGCAGTATTTT
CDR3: CAWYDLGGGGLPDTQYF

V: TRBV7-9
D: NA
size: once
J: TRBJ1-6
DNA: TGTGCCAGCAGCTTAGGAGCATCACCCCTCCACTTT
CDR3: CASSLGASPLHF

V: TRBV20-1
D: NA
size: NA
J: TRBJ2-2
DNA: TGCAGTGCTACTAGAGAGACGAACACCGGGGAGCTGTTTTTT
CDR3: CSATRETNTGELFF

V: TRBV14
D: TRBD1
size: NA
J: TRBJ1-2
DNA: TGTGCCAGCAGCCAGCTCGACAGGGGGTCAGATGGCTACACCTTC
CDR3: CASSQLDRGSDGYTF

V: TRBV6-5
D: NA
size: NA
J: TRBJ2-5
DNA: TGTGCCAGCAGTTACGGGGGGATGGAGACCCAGTACTTC
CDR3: CASSYGGMETQYF

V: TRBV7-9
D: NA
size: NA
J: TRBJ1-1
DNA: TGTGCCAGCAGCTGGGGGATGGGAAACACTGAAGCTTTCTTT
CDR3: CASSWGMGNTEAFF

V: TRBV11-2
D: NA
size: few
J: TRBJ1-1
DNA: TGTGCCAGCAGCTTGGTCAGGAGTAGCACTGAAGCTTTCTTT
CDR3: CASSLVRSSTEAFF

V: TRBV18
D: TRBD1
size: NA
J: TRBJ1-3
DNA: TGTGCCAGCTCACGCGGAACCGGGACAGACGGAAACACCATATATTTT
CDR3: CASSRGTGTDGNTIYF

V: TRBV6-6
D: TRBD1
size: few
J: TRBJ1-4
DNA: TGTGCCAGCAGGACCCGGACAGGACTTAATGAAAAACTGTTTTTT
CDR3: CASRTRTGLNEKLFF

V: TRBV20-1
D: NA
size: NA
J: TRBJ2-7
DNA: TGCAGTGCTAGAGGAGAGGCAGGATCCTACGAGCAGTACTTC
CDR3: CSARGEAGSYEQYF

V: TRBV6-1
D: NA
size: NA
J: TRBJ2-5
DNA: TGTGCCAGCAGTTATCGGCGAGCCGGGGCCCAGTACTTC
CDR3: CASSYRRAGAQYF

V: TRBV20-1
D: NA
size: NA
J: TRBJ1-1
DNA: TGCAGTGTTTCCGATGGGGGGGCTGAAGCTTTCTTT
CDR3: CSVSDGGAEAFF

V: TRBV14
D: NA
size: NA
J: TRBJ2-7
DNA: TGTGCCAGCAGCCAAGACTCGTCCAGGGTAAGGTACGAGCAGTACTTC
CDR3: CASSQDSSRVRYEQYF

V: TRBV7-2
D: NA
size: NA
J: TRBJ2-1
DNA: TGTGCCAGCAGCCGCTTGATAAATGAGCAGTTCTTC
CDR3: CASSRLINEQFF

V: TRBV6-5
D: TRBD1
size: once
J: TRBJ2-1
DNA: TGTGCCAGCAGATCAAGACCGGGACAGGGGGCGGTAGATGAGCAGTTCTTC
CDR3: CASRSRPGQGAVDEQFF

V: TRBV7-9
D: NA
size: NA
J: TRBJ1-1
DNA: TGTGCCAGCAGCTTGCCAGGGAGAACTGGAGCTTTCTTT
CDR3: CASSLPGRTGAFF

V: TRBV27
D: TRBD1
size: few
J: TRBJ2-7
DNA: TGTGCCAGCAGTTCGCGAGGGGGCGCGGGCTCCTACGAGCAGTACTTC
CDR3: CASSSRGGAGSYEQYF

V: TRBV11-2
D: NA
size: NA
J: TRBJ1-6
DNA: TGTGCCAGCAGCACCTGGGGCTCCTATAATTCACCCCTCCACTTT
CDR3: CASSTWGSYNSPLHF

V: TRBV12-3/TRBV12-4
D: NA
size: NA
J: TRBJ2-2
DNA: TGTGCCAGCAGCCTCGTATTAGCCGGGGAGCTGTTTTTT
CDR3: CASSLVLAGELFF

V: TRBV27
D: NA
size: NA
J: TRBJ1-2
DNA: TGTGCCAGCGGGGGGTCCCGCTATGGCTACACCTTC
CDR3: CASGGSRYGYTF

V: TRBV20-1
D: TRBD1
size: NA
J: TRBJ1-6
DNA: TGCAGTGCTAGACTTGACCCGGGACAGCCAAATTCACCCCTCCACTTT
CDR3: CSARLDPGQPNSPLHF

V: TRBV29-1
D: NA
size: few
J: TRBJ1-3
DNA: TGCAGTGTCCCTCTTATGGAACAGGGAGGAAACACCATATATTTT
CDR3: CSVPLMEQGGNTIYF

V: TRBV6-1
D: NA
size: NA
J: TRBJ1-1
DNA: TGTGCCAGCATTGCCCGCATGAACACTGAAGCTTTCTTT
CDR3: CASIARMNTEAFF

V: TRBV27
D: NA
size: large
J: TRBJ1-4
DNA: TGTGCCAGCAGCGCGGACACAACCCGTGCAACTAATGAAAAACTGTTTTTT
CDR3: CASSADTTRATNEKLFF

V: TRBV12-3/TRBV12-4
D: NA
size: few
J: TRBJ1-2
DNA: TGTGCCAGCCGACTGGGGGGCAGAAACTATGGCTACACCTTC
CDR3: CASRLGGRNYGYTF

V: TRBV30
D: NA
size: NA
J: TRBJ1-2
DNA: TGTGCCTGGAGTTTAGGGGGTCTACGAGGCTACACCTTC
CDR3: CAWSLGGLRGYTF

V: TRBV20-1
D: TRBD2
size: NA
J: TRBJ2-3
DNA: TGCAGTGCTAGTGGCGGGAGCCTTGATACGCAGTATTTT
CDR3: CSASGGSLDTQYF

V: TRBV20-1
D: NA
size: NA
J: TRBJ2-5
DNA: TGCAGTGCTCCACGAGGGTGGGAAGAGACCCAGTACTTC
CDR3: CSAPRGWEETQYF

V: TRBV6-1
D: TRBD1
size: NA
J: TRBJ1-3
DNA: TGTGCCAGCAAGACAGGGACAGGCTCTGGAAACACCATATATTTT
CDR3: CASKTGTGSGNTIYF

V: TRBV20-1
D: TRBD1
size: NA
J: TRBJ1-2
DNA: TGCAGTGCTTGGGACAGGGTGGCCTATGGCTACACCTTC
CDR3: CSAWDRVAYGYTF

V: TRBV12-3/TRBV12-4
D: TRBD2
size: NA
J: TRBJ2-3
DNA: TGTGCCAGCACCGGTACGACTAGCGGGAGGATAAATACGCAGTATTTT
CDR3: CASTGTTSGRINTQYF